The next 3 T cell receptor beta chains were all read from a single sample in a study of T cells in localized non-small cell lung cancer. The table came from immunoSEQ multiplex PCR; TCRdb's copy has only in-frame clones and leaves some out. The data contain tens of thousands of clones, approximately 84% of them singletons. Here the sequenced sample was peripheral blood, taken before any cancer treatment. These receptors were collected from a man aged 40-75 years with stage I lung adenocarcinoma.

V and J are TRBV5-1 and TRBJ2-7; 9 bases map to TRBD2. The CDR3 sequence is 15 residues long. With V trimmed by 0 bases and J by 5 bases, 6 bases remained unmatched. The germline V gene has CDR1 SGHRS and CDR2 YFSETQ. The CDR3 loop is CASSLGGLARNEQYF. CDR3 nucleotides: TGCGCCAGCAGCTTGGGGGGACTAGCAAGGAACGAGCAGTACTTC.

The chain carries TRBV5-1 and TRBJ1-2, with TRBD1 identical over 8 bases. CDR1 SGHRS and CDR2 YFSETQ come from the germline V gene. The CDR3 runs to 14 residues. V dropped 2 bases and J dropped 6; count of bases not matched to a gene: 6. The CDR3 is CASSFDRGGDGYTF. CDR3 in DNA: TGCGCCAGCAGCTTTGACAGGGGTGGAGATGGCTACACCTTC.

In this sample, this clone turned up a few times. CDR3 in amino acids: CAWSEVGPETQYF. The CDR3 DNA reads as TGTGCCTGGAGTGAAGTAGGGCCCGAGACCCAGTACTTC. The V and J genes are TRBV30 and TRBJ2-5; unclear D gene. The CDR3 contains 13 residues. V gave up 1 base and J gave up 5 bases, with 11 bases separating them. The germline CDR1 and CDR2 sequences are GTSNPN and SVGIG (reference sequence).